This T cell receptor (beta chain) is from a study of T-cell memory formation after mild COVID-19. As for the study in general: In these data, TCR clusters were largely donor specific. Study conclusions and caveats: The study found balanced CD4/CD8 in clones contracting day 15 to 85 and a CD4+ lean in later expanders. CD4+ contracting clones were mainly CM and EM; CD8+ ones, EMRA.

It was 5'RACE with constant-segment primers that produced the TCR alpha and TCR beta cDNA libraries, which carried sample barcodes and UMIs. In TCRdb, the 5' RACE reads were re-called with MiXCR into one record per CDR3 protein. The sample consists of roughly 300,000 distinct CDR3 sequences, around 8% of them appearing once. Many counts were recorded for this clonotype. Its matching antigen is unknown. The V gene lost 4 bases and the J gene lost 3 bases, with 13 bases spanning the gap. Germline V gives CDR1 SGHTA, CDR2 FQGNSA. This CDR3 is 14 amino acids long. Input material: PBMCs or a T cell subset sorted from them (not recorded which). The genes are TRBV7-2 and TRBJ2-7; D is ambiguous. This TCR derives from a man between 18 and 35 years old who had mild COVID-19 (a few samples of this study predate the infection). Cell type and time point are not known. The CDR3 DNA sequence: TGTGCCAGCAGCTCACGGACCCTAGACTACGAGCAGTACTTC. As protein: CASSSRTLDYEQYF.